Listed below are T cell receptor beta chains from one sample, sequenced in a study of shared clonotypes between healthy human individuals. The repertoire was sequenced with immunoSEQ multiplex PCR; TCRdb's copy has only in-frame clones and lacks some. The data contain a few hundred thousand clones, about 69% of them seen just once; the ten biggest clones take up approximately 10%. The sequencing input was memory CD4+ T cells sorted from blood. Receptor source: a man aged 25-45 years in good health. Both conserved end residues are part of each CDR3. D genes are given only for firm matches. Clone size, where shown, is once, few, many, or a class for clones that have expanded.

>TRBJ1-2|.|.|TRBV7-9
TGTGCCAGCAGGAGGGGCGACTATGGCTACACCTTC
CASRRGDYGYTF
>TRBJ2-7|TRBD1|.|TRBV2
TGTGCCAGCAGCCCTGGACAGGGTACCTACGAGCAGTACTTC
CASSPGQGTYEQYF
>TRBJ2-1|.|.|TRBV19
TGTGCCAGTAGCGCTACACGGGGCCCCTGGCACAATGAGCAGTTCTTC
CASSATRGPWHNEQFF
>TRBJ2-1|.|.|TRBV5-6
TGTGCCAGCAGCTTGAGGGTTGGTTTCAATGAGCAGTTCTTC
CASSLRVGFNEQFF
>TRBJ1-3|.|.|TRBV30
TGTGCCTGGAGTGAAAGGGGTTCGCTTGGAAACACCATATATTTT
CAWSERGSLGNTIYF
>TRBJ2-7|.|.|TRBV7-8
TGTGCCAGCAGCTTAGCGGCGTTCTTCTCCTACGAGCAGTACTTC
CASSLAAFFSYEQYF
>TRBJ2-3|TRBD2|.|TRBV15
TGTGCCACCAGCAGAGGGAGCGGGAGGGCGTCAGATACGCAGTATTTT
CATSRGSGRASDTQYF
>TRBJ1-2|TRBD1|once|TRBV7-9
TGTGCCAGCAGCTCCCTTTCGGGGACAGGGGGTTATGGCTACACCTTC
CASSSLSGTGGYGYTF
>TRBJ1-1|.|few|TRBV6-1
TGTGCCAGCAGTTTTAGTCCCATCCTGGAAGCTTTCTTT
CASSFSPILEAFF
>TRBJ2-7|TRBD2|.|TRBV29-1
TGCAGCGTTATACGCAGCGGGAGCGAGCAACTCTACGAGCAGTACTTC
CSVIRSGSEQLYEQYF
>TRBJ2-3|.|few|TRBV7-8
TGTGCCAGCAGCTTAATGGGTGATACGCAGTATTTT
CASSLMGDTQYF
>TRBJ1-2|.|.|TRBV5-1
TGCGCCAGCAGCTTGGCCAAGGGCCCGTATGGCTACACCTTC
CASSLAKGPYGYTF
>TRBJ2-3|TRBD1|.|TRBV11-3
TGTGCCAGCAGCCTCGGACAGGGGAGCACAGATACGCAGTATTTT
CASSLGQGSTDTQYF
>TRBJ1-1|.|few|TRBV28
TGTGCCAGCATCCGAGGGTCGACTGGGACTGAAGCTTTCTTT
CASIRGSTGTEAFF
>TRBJ2-5|TRBD1|.|TRBV14
TGTGCCAGCAGCCAAGATCGGACAGGGGGCAGGCGGGAGACCCAGTACTTC
CASSQDRTGGRRETQYF
>TRBJ1-2|.|.|TRBV10-1
TGCGCCAGCAGCCGGGTCCTGGGTTATGGCTACACCTTC
CASSRVLGYGYTF
>TRBJ2-1|.|.|TRBV5-1
TGCGCCAGCAGCTTGGGGCTACTTCCCTACAATGAGCAGTTCTTC
CASSLGLLPYNEQFF
>TRBJ2-1|.|many|TRBV7-5
TGTGTCACTAGCGCGGGGGAAAAGTTCTTC
CVTSAGEKFF
>TRBJ2-7|.|once|TRBV5-5
TGTGCCAGCAGCTTGGCCTTTTCCTACGAGCAGTACTTC
CASSLAFSYEQYF
>TRBJ2-3|TRBD2|.|TRBV11-3
TGTGCCAGCAGCTCAGGATTACTAGCGGGAGACACAGATACGCAGTATTTT
CASSSGLLAGDTDTQYF
>TRBJ2-2|TRBD2|.|TRBV11-2
TGTGCCAGCAGCTTAGTGGGAGGGGCAAGCACCGGGGAGCTGTTTTTT
CASSLVGGASTGELFF
>TRBJ2-1|TRBD1|.|TRBV10-3
TGTGCCATCAGTGGTGGACAGGACCGTGAGCAGTTCTTC
CAISGGQDREQFF
>TRBJ2-2|.|.|TRBV14
TGTGCCAGCAGCCAAGCGGCAACGAACACCGGGGAGCTGTTTTTT
CASSQAATNTGELFF
>TRBJ2-1|TRBD1|few|TRBV18
TGTGCCAGCTCACCACCGGTGACAGGGGCTCCAAACGATGAGCAGTTCTTC
CASSPPVTGAPNDEQFF
>TRBJ1-3|.|.|TRBV5-1
TGCGCCAGCAGCTTGGCTTCTCCTGGAAACACCATATATTTT
CASSLASPGNTIYF
>TRBJ1-3|.|.|TRBV5-4
TGTGCCAGCAGCTTGGCGGGTGCGGAAGGAAACACCATATATTTT
CASSLAGAEGNTIYF
>TRBJ2-3|.|.|TRBV30
TGTGCCTGGAGCGGGGCGAGCACAGATACGCAGTATTTT
CAWSGASTDTQYF